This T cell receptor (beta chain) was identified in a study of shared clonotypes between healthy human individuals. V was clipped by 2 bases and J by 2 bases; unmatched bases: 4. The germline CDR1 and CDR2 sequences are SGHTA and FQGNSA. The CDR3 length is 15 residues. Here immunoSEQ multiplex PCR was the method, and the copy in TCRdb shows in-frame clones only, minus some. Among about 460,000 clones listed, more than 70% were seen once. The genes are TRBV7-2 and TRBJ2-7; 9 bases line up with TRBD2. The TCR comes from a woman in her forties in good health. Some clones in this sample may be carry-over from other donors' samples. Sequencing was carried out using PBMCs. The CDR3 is CASSLSGRPTYEQYF. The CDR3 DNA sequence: TGTGCCAGCAGCTTAAGCGGGAGGCCAACCTACGAGCAGTACTTC.